The 3 T cell receptor beta chains listed next were all sequenced from one sample in a study of OX40 agonist ivuxolimab in advanced cancers. The protocol used for the library was the immunoSEQ multiplex PCR assay. In its TCRdb copy, this immuneACCESS table keeps in-frame sequences only and misses some clones. Where compared with another copy, unresolved V genes explain less than half of these, and the others have no known cause. Here the sample has 55,000 to 75,000 clones; 80% to 95% occur a single time. The ten biggest clones cover just under 25% of the sample. This sample comprised CD4+ or CD8+ T cells sorted from blood, obtained in a trial of the OX40 agonist ivuxolimab. The receptor set was obtained from an adult with an advanced solid tumor such as melanoma, head and neck, liver or kidney cancer.

CDR3 in amino acids: CASSETGIREQFF. CDR3 nucleotide sequence: TGTGCCAGCAGCGAGACAGGGATCAGGGAGCAGTTCTTC. The chain carries TRBV9 and TRBJ2-1, with 7 nucleotides matching TRBD1. Germline loops: CDR1 SGDLS, CDR2 YYNGEE. The CDR3 runs to 13 residues. With 3 bases clipped from V and 10 bases from J, the junction kept 7 bases outside the gene matches.

V gene TRBV28 combines with J gene TRBJ2-2, with 11 bases identical to TRBD2. The CDR3 has 18 amino acids. Germline assignment: CDR1 MDHEN and CDR2 SYDVKM. Trimming at V came to 3 bases and at J to 4 bases, leaving 10 bases not matched to a gene. The CDR3 region is CASSFPLAGERGTGELFF. The CDR3 DNA follows: TGTGCCAGCAGTTTCCCACTAGCGGGAGAAAGAGGCACCGGGGAGCTGTTTTTT.

V and J are TRBV30 and TRBJ2-5; D is undetermined. V lost 0 bases, J lost 1 base, and 0 bases lay in between. Looked up from germline, CDR1 is GTSNPN and CDR2 is SVGIG (reference sequence). There are 11 residues in the CDR3. This CDR3 is CAWSVQETQYF. CDR3 DNA sequence: TGTGCCTGGAGTGTCCAAGAGACCCAGTACTTC.